The rows below give T cell receptor beta chains drawn from one sample of a study of blood T cell repertoires in COVID-19. Clones were read by immunoSEQ multiplex PCR, and TCRdb kept only the in-frame ones, dropping some. Of about 480,000 clones listed, approximately 88% are singletons. Sequenced: PBMCs or T cells enriched from blood (not recorded which). The source of these receptors is a woman in her forties who had recovered from COVID-19. CDR3s leave out the opening cysteine and the closing phenylalanine or tryptophan. The size of a clone is reported for some rows only, either as once, few or many, or as a class for expanded clones.

V	size	J	CDR3
TRBV6-5	.	TRBJ1-2	ASGSPGGLGYT
TRBV2	.	TRBJ1-5	ASTRDRAGNQPQH
TRBV18	.	TRBJ1-1	ASSPQQGIGEAF
TRBV6-5	.	TRBJ1-2	ASSYLQGGYT
TRBV19	.	TRBJ1-2	ASSIVGREVYGYT
TRBV15	.	TRBJ2-7	ATSRAGGPYEQY
TRBV5-1	.	TRBJ1-6	ASSLGQEESPLH
TRBV10-3	few	TRBJ1-1	AISEPLGITEAF
TRBV25-1	.	TRBJ2-1	ASSDRGTDMSGEQF
TRBV18	once	TRBJ1-1	ASSPSPYTEAF
TRBV9	.	TRBJ2-2	ASSFPRGEIDTGELF
TRBV12-5	.	TRBJ2-1	ASGLPGVGSNEQF
TRBV27	.	TRBJ1-2	ASSWSSHYGYT
TRBV4-1	.	TRBJ2-7	ASSWGQGGARGYEQY